This TCR beta chain was sequenced during a study of T cell responses to AZD1222 COVID-19 vaccine. Produced via immunoSEQ multiplex PCR; TCRdb's table is partial and in-frame only. The repertoire holds 95,000 to 130,000 clones, with less than 90% as singletons. V shed 3 bases and J shed 4 bases, with 10 bases lying between them. Germline lookup yields CDR1 LNHDA and CDR2 SQIVND (reference sequence). The CDR3 consists of 14 residues. The source material was peripheral blood, sampled on day 0 of AZD1222 vaccination. This sequence joins TRBV19 and TRBJ1-5; TRBD1 is a possible D gene (6 bases). The receptor's source is an adult in good health. Here the CDR3 DNA reads TGTGCCAGTAGTATCCGGGACACGAATCAGCCCCAGCATTTT. Amino acids: CASSIRDTNQPQHF.